The clone carrying this T cell receptor beta chain was counted only a few times. The primer mix had 60 Vbeta and 13 Jbeta primers. Data came from immunoSEQ multiplex PCR; TCRdb stores just in-frame clones and leaves some out. The data contain around 150,000 clones, almost 80% of them seen just once; the ten biggest clones take up 1.5% to 2%. The data were obtained in a study of cytomegalovirus exposure and HLA in healthy donors. The CDR3 loop spans 15 amino acids. Germline V CDR1 and CDR2: SGHTA, FQGNSA. V was clipped by 6 bases and J by 9 bases, with 18 bases between them. This clonotype was sampled from a woman in her 30s in good health and CMV-seronegative. The V and J genes are TRBV7-2 and TRBJ1-6; tentative D call: TRBD1 (6 bases). The specimen sequenced was PBMCs. The CDR3 nucleotides are TGTGCCAGCAGTCCAGGACAGTCTACCGGTTCACCCCTCCACTTT. Its translation is CASSPGQSTGSPLHF. The full variable domain, rest sourced from reference TRBV7-2 and TRBJ1-6, is GAGVSQSPSNKVTEKGKDVELRCDPISGHTALYWYRQSLGQGLEFLIYFQGNSAPDKSGLPSDRFSAERTGGSVSTLTIQRTQQEDSAVYLCASSPGQSTGSPLHFGNGTRLTVT.